Presented here are 24 T cell receptor beta chains from one specimen sequenced in a study of T cell responses to AZD1222 COVID-19 vaccine. The assay was immunoSEQ multiplex PCR, and TCRdb's table has in-frame clones only and misses some. The sample has over 100,000 clones, roughly nine tenths seen once. The starting material was peripheral blood, obtained on day 0 of AZD1222 vaccination. The source of these receptors is an adult in good health.

This rearrangement joins TRBV28 to TRBJ1-2; D not certain. This CDR3 has 12 residues. CDR1 is MDHEN and CDR2 is SYDVKM in the germline V gene. Trimming stripped 4 bases from V and 3 bases from J, with 6 bases between. CDR3 sequence: CASSSGDYGYTF. CDR3 bases: TGTGCCAGCAGTTCTGGAGACTATGGCTACACCTTC.

CDR3 loop: CASSFLAGGRTTDTQYF. Here the CDR3 DNA reads TGCGCCAGCAGTTTTCTAGCGGGAGGGCGGACGACAGATACGCAGTATTTT. The chain is built from TRBV5-1 and TRBJ2-3; 12 nucleotides align to TRBD2. CDR3 length equals 17 residues. The ends lost 5 bases at V and 3 bases at J; junction bases unmatched: 10. The V gene's germline CDR1 is SGHRS and CDR2 YFSETQ.

This clone was seen once. The gene calls are TRBV6-5 and TRBJ1-2; D is unclear. This CDR3 comprises 13 residues. Germline V gene data show CDR1 as MNHEY and CDR2 as SVGAGI. Trimming stripped 0 bases from V and 4 bases from J, with 6 bases between. The chain's CDR3 is CASSYSGSYGYTF. The DNA of the CDR3 is TGTGCCAGCAGTTACTCGGGCAGCTATGGCTACACCTTC.

The rearrangement uses TRBV6-5 and TRBJ2-7; 7 nucleotides align to TRBD1. The V segment lost 6 bases and the J segment 11 bases; nucleotides outside the gene matches: 19. The CDR3 contains 15 residues. The germline gives CDR1 MNHEY, CDR2 SVGAGI. CDR3 sequence reads: CASRSNRGRFGVEYV. The CDR3 DNA sequence: TGTGCCAGCAGATCAAACAGGGGTAGGTTTGGTGTGGAGTACGTC.

This clone was detected once. The V and J genes are TRBV19 and TRBJ2-1; D unclear. CDR1 is LNHDA, CDR2 SQIVND, per germline (reference sequence). The CDR3 is 13 residues long. V lost 3 bases and J 5 bases, leaving 8 bases between the germline ends. For the CDR3, the DNA is TGTGCCAGTAGTATCACATGGGACAATGAGCAGTTCTTC. Its translation: CASSITWDNEQFF.

This clone was seen once. V usage is TRBV11-2 and J usage is TRBJ1-1, with D tentatively TRBD1 (6 bases). Germline V lookup: CDR1 SGHAT, CDR2 FQNNGV. V lost 6 bases and J 5 bases, leaving 19 bases between the germline ends. The length of the CDR3 is 15 residues. The CDR3 bases are TGTGCCAGCAGTTTCACAGGAAGAAGGGGGACTGAAGCTTTCTTT. As protein: CASSFTGRRGTEAFF.

The rearrangement uses TRBV6-5 and TRBJ2-7; 8 nucleotides line up with TRBD1. The J segment lost 9 bases and the V segment lost 6 bases, leaving 7 bases of the junction unmatched. The germline CDR1 and CDR2 sequences are MNHEY and SVGAGI. This CDR3 comprises 12 residues. For the CDR3, the DNA is TGTGCCAGCAGGCCTCCGGACAGGGTGCAGTACGTC. This translates into CASRPPDRVQYV.

The chain carries TRBV7-3 and TRBJ2-3, with D hard to call. V was trimmed by 3 bases and J by 3 bases, leaving 10 bases between them. Germline-derived CDR1 and CDR2 are SGHTA and FQGTGA. The CDR3 totals 14 residues. The CDR3 loop reads CASSLDVGTDTQYF. CDR3 bases: TGTGCCAGCAGCTTGGATGTGGGAACAGATACGCAGTATTTT.

V and J are TRBV5-1 and TRBJ1-1; possible D gene TRBD1, 5 bases. The germline CDR1 and CDR2 sequences are SGHRS and YFSETQ. CDR3 size: 15 residues. Trimming took 4 bases from V and 5 from J, leaving 18 bases between them. The CDR3 sequence: CASSDPSRVETEAFF. The CDR3 DNA reads TGCGCCAGCAGCGACCCAAGCAGGGTAGAGACTGAAGCTTTCTTT. The full variable domain, its missing parts supplied by reference TRBV5-1 and TRBJ1-1, is KAGVTQTPRYLIKTRGQQVTLSCSPISGHRSVSWYQQTPGQGLQFLFEYFSETQRNKGNFPGRFSGRQFSNSRSEMNVSTLELGDSALYLCASSDPSRVETEAFFGQGTRLTVV.

The V and J genes are TRBV11-3 and TRBJ2-1, with D maybe TRBD1 (6 bases). Germline loops: CDR1 SGHNT, CDR2 YENEEA. CDR3 length: 14 amino acids. Trimming took off 5 bases at V and 7 bases at J, with 15 bases between the two ends. CDR3: CASSPRGKPNEQFF. In DNA form, the CDR3 reads TGTGCCAGCAGCCCGAGGGGGAAACCTAATGAGCAGTTCTTC. The complete variable domain, with remaining parts taken from reference TRBV11-3 and TRBJ2-1, reads EAGVVQSPRYKIIEKKQPVAFWCNPISGHNTLYWYLQNLGQGPELLIRYENEEAVDDSQLPKDRFSAERLKGVDSTLKIQPAELGDSAVYLCASSPRGKPNEQFFGPGTRLTVL.

CDR3: CASSLRRALGDEKLFF. CDR3 DNA sequence: TGTGCCAGCAGCTTGCGCAGGGCCCTGGGGGATGAAAAACTGTTTTTT. The chain uses TRBV5-5 and TRBJ1-4; TRBD1 is a possible D gene (5 bases). Per the germline V gene, CDR1 is SGHKS and CDR2 is YYEKEE (reference sequence). V lost 1 base and J lost 6, with 16 bases in between. The CDR3 has 16 amino acids.

The V and J genes are TRBV10-3 and TRBJ2-1; possibly TRBD1 or TRBD2 for D (5 bases each). This CDR3 is built from 16 residues. With 0 bases removed from V and 4 bases from J, the gap between germline ends came to 13 bases. Germline CDR1 reads ENHRY; CDR2 reads SYGVKD. The chain's CDR3 is CAISESMAGSYNEQFF. For the CDR3, the DNA is TGTGCCATCAGTGAGTCGATGGCAGGGAGTTACAATGAGCAGTTCTTC.

This sequence joins TRBV30 and TRBJ1-5; 11 positions match TRBD1. Germline CDR1 and CDR2: GTSNPN and SVGIG (reference sequence). Losses at the gene ends were 5 bases for V and 0 bases for J; bases not matched to a gene: 9. The CDR3 is 17 amino acids. The CDR3 spells CAWSAGQGARSNQPQHF. The CDR3 nucleotides are TGTGCCTGGTCGGCAGGACAGGGGGCTCGTAGCAATCAGCCCCAGCATTTT.

The chain joins TRBV11-3 to TRBJ2-3; D is possibly TRBD1 (7 bases). V was cut by 6 bases and J by 5 bases, with 12 bases left in between. This CDR3 comprises 13 residues. Germline V gene sequence: CDR1 SGHNT, CDR2 YENEEA. This CDR3 reads CASRPRGEDTQYF. Here the CDR3 DNA reads TGTGCCAGCAGACCCAGGGGGGAAGATACGCAGTATTTT. Full variable domain (outside the CDR3, taken from reference TRBV11-3 and TRBJ2-3): EAGVVQSPRYKIIEKKQPVAFWCNPISGHNTLYWYLQNLGQGPELLIRYENEEAVDDSQLPKDRFSAERLKGVDSTLKIQPAELGDSAVYLCASRPRGEDTQYFGPGTRLTVL.

The V gene is TRBV9, the J gene TRBJ1-3, with unresolved D. Trimming took off 0 bases at V and 0 bases at J, with 4 bases between the two ends. The CDR3 spans 14 residues. Per germline, CDR1 SGDLS and CDR2 YYNGEE. The CDR3 loop reads CASSVGSSGNTIYF. The CDR3 coding sequence is TGTGCCAGCAGCGTAGGGTCCTCTGGAAACACCATATATTTT. The full variable domain, completed using reference TRBV9 and TRBJ1-3, is DSGVTQTPKHLITATGQRVTLRCSPRSGDLSVYWYQQSLDQGLQFLIQYYNGEERAKGNILERFSAQQFPDLHSELNLSSLELGDSALYFCASSVGSSGNTIYFGEGSWLTVV.

The chain joins TRBV19 to TRBJ1-6, with unresolved D. The CDR3 totals 15 residues. V was clipped by 5 bases and J by 7 bases, with 15 bases between them. The germline CDR1 and CDR2 sequences are LNHDA and SQIVND (reference sequence). Here the CDR3 reads CASSLGRPANSPLHF. Written as DNA, the CDR3 is TGTGCCAGTAGTTTAGGACGGCCAGCGAATTCACCCCTCCACTTT.

CDR3 protein: CASSGGTGERNQPQHF. The DNA of the CDR3 is TGTGCCAGCAGCGGCGGGACAGGGGAACGCAATCAGCCCCAGCATTTT. The genes are TRBV9 and TRBJ1-5; 10 bases line up with TRBD1. V was clipped by 3 bases and J by 2 bases; unmatched bases: 5. Germline loops: CDR1 SGDLS, CDR2 YYNGEE. This CDR3 region has 16 residues. The whole variable domain, filled in from reference TRBV9 and TRBJ1-5, reads DSGVTQTPKHLITATGQRVTLRCSPRSGDLSVYWYQQSLDQGLQFLIQYYNGEERAKGNILERFSAQQFPDLHSELNLSSLELGDSALYFCASSGGTGERNQPQHFGDGTRLSIL.

This rearrangement joins TRBV5-6 to TRBJ2-3, with D possibly being TRBD1 (6 bases). V lost 2 bases and J lost 1, with 14 bases in between. There are 16 residues in the CDR3. The V gene's germline CDR1 is SGHDT and CDR2 YYEEEE. CDR3: CASSLTTGLGTDTQYF. CDR3 in DNA: TGTGCCAGCAGCTTAACTACAGGGCTAGGCACAGATACGCAGTATTTT.

The V gene is TRBV27, the J gene TRBJ2-1; TRBD2 matches 8 bases. CDR1 is MNHEY, CDR2 SMNVEV, per germline (reference sequence). The CDR3 has 15 amino acids. V was pared by 8 bases and J by 2 bases, with 8 bases of the junction left unmatched. The CDR3 protein is CASGRLRGAYNEQFF. The DNA of the CDR3 is TGTGCCAGCGGCCGGTTGCGGGGGGCCTACAATGAGCAGTTCTTC.

This chain connects TRBV7-3 to TRBJ2-1, with D possibly matching TRBD1 (5 bases). Germline CDR1 and CDR2: SGHTA and FQGTGA. Trimming left V 3 bases short and J 0 bases short, with 12 bases between. The CDR3 sequence is 16 residues long. The DNA for the CDR3 is TGTGCCAGCAGCTTCGCAGGGTCCGTCTCCTACAATGAGCAGTTCTTC. Translation gives CASSFAGSVSYNEQFF.

The CDR3 bases are TGTGCCAGCAGCTCCTGGGCAAACACAGATACGCAGTATTTT. Protein sequence: CASSSWANTDTQYF. J is TRBJ2-3 and V is TRBV11-2, with D unclear. Germline assignment: CDR1 SGHAT and CDR2 FQNNGV. There are 14 residues in the CDR3. Trimming left V 4 bases short and J 2 bases short, with 10 bases between.

The V and J genes are TRBV4-3 and TRBJ1-2; TRBD1 might be the D (6 bases). The CDR3 covers 15 residues. CDR1 and CDR2 (germline): LGHNA, YSLEER. V was cut by 1 base and J by 2 bases, with 11 bases left in between. The CDR3 sequence is CASSQGRGRNYGYTF. Here the CDR3 DNA reads TGCGCCAGCAGCCAAGGGAGGGGGAGGAACTATGGCTACACCTTC.

The chain has TRBV3-1 (or the pseudogene TRBV3-2) and TRBJ1-3; the D gene is possibly TRBD1 (6 bases). The CDR3 is made up of 14 amino acids. V was shortened by 2 bases and J by 4 bases, with 9 bases between the two germline ends. Looked up from germline, CDR1 is LGHDT and CDR2 is YNNKEL (reference sequence). The CDR3 nucleotides read TGTGCCAGCAGCCAAACCAGGGGAGGAAACACCATATATTTT. Translating it yields CASSQTRGGNTIYF.

With regard to this clone: Compared with germline, one end of the junction differs, possibly owing to a read error. The chain couples TRBV13 to TRBJ2-3, with 8 nucleotides matching TRBD1. The CDR3 totals 15 residues. Germline-derived CDR1 and CDR2 are PRHDT and FYEKMQ (reference sequence). The CDR3 region has the DNA TGTGCCAGCAGTTTAGGGACAGGAAACACAGATACGCAGTATTTT. It is translated as CASSLGTGNTDTQYF.